Below, 19 T cell receptor beta chains from the same sample are listed, as sequenced in a study of regulatory T cells in long-lasting Graves disease. Construction of TCR beta libraries relied on iRepertoire HTBI primers and on Arm-PCR targeting CDR3 regions. TCRdb recomputed calls from the multiplex PCR reads with MiXCR, one row per CDR3 protein. The sample holds 200,000 to 250,000 distinct CDR3 sequences, around 20% seen once. Described time point: newly diagnosed GD, antithyroid drugs for less than 3 months. Extracted RNA from PBMCs served as the source of the TCR library. Sequences were derived from peripheral blood mononuclear cells (PBMCs), sampled at new diagnosis, from a patient treated with antithyroid drugs. The receptor set was obtained from a female donor with Graves disease.

The chain links TRBV28 to TRBJ1-1; D remains unclear. The CDR3 sequence is 14 residues long. Trimming pared 7 bases from V and 8 bases from J, leaving 20 bases between. CDR1 is MDHEN and CDR2 is SYDVKM in the germline V gene. The CDR3 nucleotides read TGTGCCAGCACCTTGGGATCTGGGAGGGAAGAAGCTTTCTTT. The encoded protein is CASTLGSGREEAFF.

This clonotype was detected ten times or more. This chain connects TRBV6-1 to TRBJ1-5, with D possibly matching TRBD1 (5 bases). Per the germline V gene, CDR1 is MNHNS and CDR2 is SASEGT. V gave up 2 bases and J gave up 8 bases, with 13 bases separating them. CDR3 length: 14 amino acids. This CDR3 is CASSETGGSEPQHF. As DNA, the CDR3 is TGTGCCAGCAGTGAAACTGGGGGTTCTGAGCCCCAGCATTTT.

The V and J genes are TRBV12-3 or TRBV12-4 and TRBJ1-2; D is uncertain. The CDR3 contains 13 residues. Trimming removed 8 bases from V and 7 bases from J, with 17 bases in between. In nucleotides, the CDR3 is TGTGCCAGCGGGTGGGATTCAGTGGCTGGCTACACCTTC. It is translated as CASGWDSVAGYTF.

This clonotype has ten or more counts. V and J are TRBV6-1 and TRBJ2-7; 8 nucleotides align to TRBD2. CDR3 size: 14 residues. Trimming cost V 5 bases and J 0 bases; bases outside gene matches: 3. Germline V gives CDR1 MNHNS, CDR2 SASEGT. The CDR3 bases are TGTGCCAGCAGTCACGGACTAGCCTCCTACGAGCAGTACTTC. Its protein is CASSHGLASYEQYF.

The table lists this clonotype with many counts. V is TRBV2 and J is TRBJ1-5, with 9 bases identical to TRBD1. The germline gives CDR1 SNHLY, CDR2 FYNNEI. The V segment lost 3 bases and the J segment 9 bases; nucleotides outside the gene matches: 15. The CDR3 has 17 residues. CDR3 in DNA: TGTGCCAGCAGTGAGACTTCTCCGGGACAGGGCGTCGGGCCCCAGCATTTT. It yields the protein CASSETSPGQGVGPQHF. Combining the CDR3 with reference TRBV2 and TRBJ1-5 gives the whole variable domain EPEVTQTPSHQVTQMGQEVILRCVPISNHLYFYWYRQILGQKVEFLVSFYNNEISEKSEIFDDQFSVERPDGSNFTLKIRSTKLEDSAMYFCASSETSPGQGVGPQHFGDGTRLSIL.

This clonotype occurred many times. This sequence joins TRBV12-3 or TRBV12-4 and TRBJ2-5; 9 nucleotides match TRBD2. The CDR3 is 15 residues long. Unmatched junction bases numbered 8, after V lost 3 bases and J lost 6 bases. In DNA, the CDR3 is TGTGCCAGCAGTTTTTACTCTAGCGGGATACAGACCCAGTACTTC. Protein product: CASSFYSSGIQTQYF.

This clonotype was seen repeatedly, ten times or more. V and J are TRBV20-1 and TRBJ2-1; 8 positions match TRBD2. Germline loops: CDR1 DFQATT, CDR2 SNEGSKA (reference sequence). The CDR3 extends over 12 amino acids. The V segment lost 0 bases and the J segment 12 bases; nucleotides outside the gene matches: 4. The CDR3 DNA sequence: TGCAGTGCTAGAGATAGGACTAGCCGGCAGTTCTTC. It yields the protein CSARDRTSRQFF.

This clonotype was counted many times. V is TRBV7-2 and J is TRBJ1-2; D is ambiguous. Germline loops: CDR1 SGHTA, CDR2 FQGNSA. Trimming took off 2 bases at V and 8 bases at J, with 15 bases between the two ends. The CDR3 contains 14 residues. CDR3 loop: CASSLSYTSEGYTF. The CDR3 DNA reads TGTGCCAGCAGCTTATCGTACACCTCCGAAGGCTACACCTTC.

The chain is built from TRBV6-1 and TRBJ2-7; 12 nucleotides line up with TRBD2. The junction had 11 bases not matched to a gene; V was cut back by 4 bases and J by 4 bases. In germline, CDR1 is MNHNS, CDR2 SASEGT. CDR3 length: 17 residues. CDR3 DNA: TGTGCCAGCAGTGTGGGGTCTAGCGGGAGGGCCGGGTACGAGCAGTACTTC. Translated, it gives CASSVGSSGRAGYEQYF.

This clonotype was seen ten or more times. The rearrangement links TRBV3-1 to TRBJ2-3; D not resolved. Germline V gene lookup returns CDR1 LGHDT and CDR2 YNNKEL (reference sequence). This CDR3 region has 13 residues. The V and J ends lost 4 bases and 0 bases respectively, with 5 bases between them. The CDR3 sequence is CASSLRSTDTQYF. The DNA of the CDR3 is TGTGCCAGCAGCCTTAGGAGCACAGATACGCAGTATTTT.

This clonotype has more than one count but fewer than ten. V is TRBV9 and J is TRBJ2-1; TRBD2 agrees at 16 bases. With V trimmed by 0 bases and J by 9 bases, 6 bases remained unmatched. Germline CDR1 is SGDLS and CDR2 is YYNGEE. This CDR3 is built from 17 residues. The CDR3: CASSVEGTSGRASEQFF. CDR3 nucleotides: TGTGCCAGCAGCGTAGAGGGGACTAGCGGGAGGGCCAGTGAGCAGTTCTTC.

V usage is TRBV11-2 and J usage is TRBJ2-1; D is perhaps TRBD2 (7 bases). Trimming cost V 6 bases and J 9 bases, with 21 bases left between them. The CDR3 sequence is 15 residues long. The germline gives CDR1 SGHAT, CDR2 FQNNGV. CDR3 region: CASSKRGAGVGEQFF. The DNA for the CDR3 is TGTGCCAGCAGTAAACGGGGGGCGGGAGTAGGTGAGCAGTTCTTC.

This chain uses TRBV15 with TRBJ1-3, with 8 bases matching TRBD1. V lost 3 bases to trimming and J lost 3 bases; unmatched junction nucleotides: 7. This CDR3 has 16 residues. In germline, CDR1 is LNHNV, CDR2 YYDKDF (reference sequence). The CDR3 spells CATSSRTGGLGNTIYF. As DNA, the CDR3 is TGTGCCACCAGCAGCAGAACAGGGGGTCTTGGAAACACCATATATTTT. Filled out from reference TRBV15 and TRBJ1-3, the complete variable domain reads DAMVIQNPRYQVTQFGKPVTLSCSQTLNHNVMYWYQQKSSQAPKLLFHYYDKDFNNEADTPDNFQSRRPNTSFCFLDIRSPGLGDTAMYLCATSSRTGGLGNTIYFGEGSWLTVV.

This clonotype was seen many times. This chain joins TRBV2 and TRBJ2-2; 8 bases align to TRBD2. J lost 4 bases, V lost 2 bases, and 0 bases had no gene match. This CDR3 has 14 amino acids. Germline values: CDR1 SNHLY, CDR2 FYNNEI. CDR3 residues: CASSESGSTGELFF. In nucleotides, the CDR3 is TGTGCCAGCAGTGAAAGCGGGAGCACCGGGGAGCTGTTTTTT.

The J gene is TRBJ2-3, the V gene TRBV24-1, with D uncertain. Germline CDR1 KGHDR, CDR2 SFDVKD. CDR3 length equals 16 residues. Trimming stripped 5 bases from V and 0 bases from J, with 14 bases between. The CDR3 here is CATSGGDPGSTDTQYF. The CDR3 coding sequence is TGTGCCACCAGTGGCGGCGATCCCGGAAGCACAGATACGCAGTATTTT.

Many counts were recorded for this clonotype. The J gene is TRBJ1-2, the V gene TRBV6-5; D gene uncertain. The CDR3 has 12 residues. Germline V gene lookup returns CDR1 MNHEY and CDR2 SVGAGI. V was clipped by 0 bases and J by 9 bases, with 8 bases between them. The CDR3 loop reads CASSYSDFSYTF. CDR3 nucleotides: TGTGCCAGCAGTTACTCGGATTTTAGCTACACCTTC.

The chain has TRBV4-1 and TRBJ2-1, with unresolved D. Trimming left V 1 base short and J 9 bases short, with 13 bases between. Germline V gene lookup returns CDR1 MGHRA and CDR2 YSYEKL. CDR3 length: 14 amino acids. The CDR3 coding sequence is TGCGCCAGCAGCCAAGTTGCGTCCCCTGGTGAGCAGTTCTTC. Encoded protein: CASSQVASPGEQFF.

CDR3 loop: CASSLLQGAKETQYF. The CDR3 DNA sequence: TGTGCCAGCAGCTTGCTACAGGGGGCTAAAGAGACCCAGTACTTC. The chain carries TRBV11-2 and TRBJ2-5, with 9 nucleotides matching TRBD1. The germline V gene has CDR1 SGHAT and CDR2 FQNNGV. With V trimmed by 3 bases and J by 3 bases, 5 bases remained unmatched. The CDR3 runs to 15 residues.

The chain uses TRBV11-2 and TRBJ2-4; 7 bases align to TRBD1. This CDR3 is built from 14 residues. CDR1 and CDR2 from the germline V gene are SGHAT and FQNNGV. The J segment lost 7 bases and the V segment lost 5 bases, leaving 8 bases of the junction unmatched. CDR3 bases: TGTGCCAGCAGCGCCGACAGGGTCCTGAACATTCAGTACTTC. This gives the protein CASSADRVLNIQYF.